This is a list of T cell receptor beta chains from one sample in a study of blood T cell repertoires in COVID-19. Profiling relied on immunoSEQ multiplex PCR, and the TCRdb table lists in-frame clones only, not all of them. Found here are roughly 210,000 clones, roughly 84% of them singletons; the top ten hold roughly 7.2%. The specimen sequenced was PBMCs or T cells enriched from blood (not recorded which). The receptors derive from a man aged 25-45 years in a cohort exposed to, infected with or recovered from COVID-19 (not recorded which). Each CDR3 is given with its conserved first and last residue. D genes are given only for firm matches. The listing skips clone size in some rows; elsewhere it reads once, few, many or a size class.

TRBJ1-6 - few TRBV6-5 CASRVGLRSPLHF TGTGCCAGCAGAGTCGGACTCCGGTCACCCCTCCACTTT
TRBJ1-1 - - TRBV6-5 CASSYGSNTEAFF TGTGCCAGCAGTTATGGCTCGAACACTGAAGCTTTCTTT
TRBJ1-6 TRBD1 - TRBV5-6 CASSLPRGNSPLHF TGTGCCAGCAGCTTGCCCAGGGGGAATTCACCCCTCCACTTT
TRBJ1-1 TRBD1 - TRBV4-2 CASSRNLGPGTANTEAFF TGTGCCAGCAGCCGAAATCTGGGACCCGGGACAGCGAACACTGAAGCTTTCTTT
TRBJ1-1 TRBD1 once TRBV11-1 CASTLGTGQGITEAFF TGTGCCAGCACCCTAGGAACGGGACAGGGGATCACTGAAGCTTTCTTT
TRBJ1-2 - - TRBV20-1 CSQSGGYTF TGCAGCCAGTCAGGTGGCTACACCTTC
TRBJ1-3 TRBD1 - TRBV9 CASSTPGTEFSGNTIYF TGTGCCAGCAGCACACCCGGGACAGAATTCTCTGGAAACACCATATATTTT
TRBJ2-2 TRBD1 - TRBV5-1 CASSLGGTGLNAGELFF TGCGCCAGCAGCTTGGGCGGGACAGGCCTTAATGCCGGGGAGCTGTTTTTT
TRBJ1-2 TRBD1 - TRBV7-9 CASSLGDSTANYGYTF TGTGCCAGCAGCTTAGGGGACAGTACCGCTAACTATGGCTACACCTTC
TRBJ1-1 - few TRBV7-2 CASSLVNPGGRAFF TGTGCCAGCAGCTTAGTTAATCCAGGAGGTAGAGCTTTCTTT
TRBJ2-1 TRBD2 - TRBV7-3 CASSLASGTRRNEQFF TGTGCCAGCAGCTTAGCTAGCGGGACACGGAGGAATGAGCAGTTCTTC
TRBJ2-1 TRBD1 - TRBV27 CASSLAGTDPYNEQFF TGTGCCAGCAGTTTAGCTGGGACAGACCCCTACAATGAGCAGTTCTTC
TRBJ2-2 - - TRBV28 CASSLYVLYTGELFF TGTGCCAGCAGTTTATACGTTCTATACACCGGGGAGCTGTTTTTT
TRBJ2-5 TRBD1 - TRBV13 CASSSTGAQETQYF TGTGCCAGCAGCTCGACAGGGGCCCAAGAGACCCAGTACTTC
TRBJ2-1 TRBD2 - TRBV7-9 CASSLEVGRASYNEQFF TGTGCCAGCAGCTTAGAGGTCGGGAGGGCTTCCTACAATGAGCAGTTCTTC
TRBJ2-1 TRBD2 - TRBV7-7 CASSNAGGSVDEQFF TGTGCTAGCAGCAACGCGGGGGGGTCTGTAGATGAGCAGTTCTTC
TRBJ2-7 - - TRBV13 CASSLAPQGGYEQYF TGTGCCAGCAGCTTAGCACCCCAGGGAGGCTACGAGCAGTACTTC
TRBJ1-1 - - TRBV18 CASSPLGRGAMNTEAFF TGTGCCAGCTCACCTTTGGGCCGGGGGGCCATGAACACTGAAGCTTTCTTT
TRBJ2-5 - - TRBV25-1 CASSVRETQYF TGTGCCAGCAGTGTTCGGGAGACCCAGTACTTC
TRBJ2-4 - - TRBV3-1/TRBV3-2 CASSQWPRRSKNIQYF TGTGCCAGCAGCCAATGGCCCCGGAGGTCGAAAAACATTCAGTACTTC
TRBJ1-4 - - TRBV5-4 CASSFSGNEKLFF TGTGCCAGCAGCTTCTCGGGAAATGAAAAACTGTTTTTT
TRBJ2-1 TRBD1 - TRBV18 CASSQPGQYNEQFF TGTGCCAGCTCGCAACCGGGACAGTACAATGAGCAGTTCTTC
TRBJ2-1 - - TRBV11-2 CASSLGSRVNEQFF TGTGCCAGCAGCTTAGGTTCGAGGGTAAATGAGCAGTTCTTC
TRBJ2-3 TRBD2 once TRBV7-3 CASSLSAPGLAGGLTDSTDTQYF TGTGCCAGCAGCTTAAGTGCCCCGGGACTAGCGGGAGGACTGACTGATAGCACAGATACGCAGTATTTT
TRBJ1-1 - - TRBV6-5 CASSRLKNTEAFF TGTGCCAGCAGTCGACTTAAGAACACTGAAGCTTTCTTT
TRBJ1-2 - - TRBV28 CASSLLPPGNGYTF TGTGCCAGCAGTTTATTGCCCCCCGGGAATGGCTACACCTTC
TRBJ1-4 - - TRBV5-4 CASSFSQKNEKLFF TGTGCCAGCAGCTTCAGTCAGAAGAATGAAAAACTGTTTTTT
TRBJ1-1 TRBD1 once TRBV6-5 CASRETGKNTEAFF TGTGCCAGCAGGGAGACAGGGAAGAACACTGAAGCTTTCTTT
TRBJ2-3 TRBD2 few TRBV6-2/TRBV6-3 CASSYRPGLAGGRSTDTQYF TGTGCCAGCAGTTACAGACCGGGACTAGCGGGAGGGAGGAGCACAGATACGCAGTATTTT
TRBJ1-1 - - TRBV21-1 CASIDRVWNTEAFF TGTGCCAGCATTGACAGGGTATGGAACACTGAAGCTTTCTTT
TRBJ1-1 - once TRBV5-4 CASSLGGQNTNTEAFF TGTGCCAGCAGCTTGGGCGGACAGAATACGAACACTGAAGCTTTCTTT